A single sample is the source of the 11 T cell receptor beta chains below, sequenced in a study of blood T cell repertoires in COVID-19. TCRdb's table, derived via immunoSEQ multiplex PCR, lists solely in-frame clones and lacks some. The sample gives some 80,000 clones, roughly 88% of which show up once; approximately 2.5% is in the top ten. The material sequenced was peripheral blood. These receptors were collected from a human donor in a cohort sampled during active COVID-19.

The chain links TRBV18 to TRBJ2-1; D remains ambiguous. The CDR3 spans 12 residues. The germline CDR1 and CDR2 sequences are KGHSH and LQKENI. The V gene lost 1 base and the J gene lost 6 bases, with 4 bases spanning the gap. CDR3 loop: CASSPLANEQFF. The CDR3 DNA is TGTGCCAGCTCACCACTGGCCAATGAGCAGTTCTTC.

V gene TRBV20-1 combines with J gene TRBJ2-6; maybe TRBD1 (6 bases). V lost 3 bases to trimming and J lost 2 bases, with 8 bases between them. CDR1 and CDR2 from the germline V gene are DFQATT and SNEGSKA (reference sequence). The CDR3 contains 14 residues. The CDR3 region is CSASRQAGANVLTF. CDR3 DNA: TGCAGTGCTAGTCGACAGGCTGGGGCCAACGTCCTGACTTTC.

CDR3 protein: CASSMSRGRYTQYF. In nucleotides, the CDR3 is TGTGCCAGTAGTATGAGCAGGGGGCGGTATACGCAGTATTTT. This chain links TRBV19 with TRBJ2-3; 8 nucleotides line up with TRBD1. The V and J ends lost 3 bases and 7 bases, in that order; junction bases with no gene match: 6. Looked up from germline, CDR1 is LNHDA and CDR2 is SQIVND (reference sequence). The CDR3 extends over 14 amino acids.

This rearrangement joins TRBV7-9 to TRBJ1-3, with D uncertain. Germline values: CDR1 SEHNR, CDR2 FQNEAQ (reference sequence). This CDR3 has 15 residues. The germline V and J ends were trimmed by 5 bases and 0 bases, with 11 bases remaining between them. CDR3 nucleotide sequence: TGTGCCAGCAGCACCGGGAGGGCCTCTGGAAACACCATATATTTT. This sequence encodes CASSTGRASGNTIYF.

This chain connects TRBV18 to TRBJ2-1; D may be TRBD2 (6 bases). The germline V gene has CDR1 KGHSH and CDR2 LQKENI. The CDR3 sequence is 16 residues long. V was clipped by 5 bases and J by 4 bases, with 18 bases between them. CDR3 coding DNA: TGTGCCAGCTCAAGGGTCTCGGGAGTTCCGTACAATGAGCAGTTCTTC. Residues: CASSRVSGVPYNEQFF.

The rearrangement joins TRBV2 to TRBJ2-3; 9 positions agree with TRBD1. Trimming took 3 bases from V and 3 from J; bases not matched to a gene: 4. The CDR3 has 15 amino acids. Germline values: CDR1 SNHLY, CDR2 FYNNEI. The DNA for the CDR3 is TGTGCCAGCAGTGACCGGGACAGGGTTACAGATACGCAGTATTTT. Encoded protein: CASSDRDRVTDTQYF.

Notes on this clone: Other DNA sequences within the sample encode an identical CDR3. V usage is TRBV7-2 and J usage is TRBJ2-3; D is undetermined. The CDR3 loop spans 12 amino acids. Germline lookup yields CDR1 SGHTA and CDR2 FQGNSA. V lost 5 bases and J 2 bases, leaving 5 bases between the germline ends. The CDR3, as DNA: TGTGCCAGCAGCCCGTACACAGATACGCAGTATTTT. It yields the protein CASSPYTDTQYF.

CDR3 amino acids: CASSNRDTSYNEQFF. CDR3 nucleotides: TGTGCCAGCAGCAACCGGGACACTTCCTACAATGAGCAGTTCTTC. J is TRBJ2-1 and V is TRBV5-8; perhaps TRBD1 as D (6 bases). The CDR3 loop spans 15 amino acids. V gave up 4 bases and J gave up 1 base, with 12 bases separating them. The germline V gene encodes CDR1 SGHTS and CDR2 YDEGEE.

This chain joins TRBV19 and TRBJ2-1; 11 nucleotides align to TRBD1. The CDR3 runs 21 residues. Germline loops: CDR1 LNHDA, CDR2 SQIVND (reference sequence). V shed 4 bases, J shed 0 bases, and the junction held 17 bases outside the gene matches. CDR3 residues: CASSKGQGAVLAAGSYNEQFF. The CDR3 DNA sequence: TGTGCCAGTAGTAAAGGACAGGGGGCCGTTTTAGCGGCCGGCTCCTACAATGAGCAGTTCTTC. Combining the CDR3 with reference TRBV19 and TRBJ2-1 gives the whole variable domain DGGITQSPKYLFRKEGQNVTLSCEQNLNHDAMYWYRQDPGQGLRLIYYSQIVNDFQKGDIAEGYSVSREKKESFPLTVTSAQKNPTAFYLCASSKGQGAVLAAGSYNEQFFGPGTRLTVL.

This chain links TRBV7-6 with TRBJ1-1, with a tentative D call TRBD1 (6 bases). This CDR3 comprises 15 residues. V dropped 1 base and J dropped 1 base, with 10 bases sitting between them. Per the germline V gene, CDR1 is SGHVS and CDR2 is FNYEAQ. CDR3 amino acids: CASSLGGGGNTEAFF. DNA for the CDR3: TGTGCCAGCAGCTTAGGGGGAGGGGGGAACACTGAAGCTTTCTTT. Combining the CDR3 with reference TRBV7-6 and TRBJ1-1 gives the whole variable domain GAGVSQSPRYKVTKRGQDVALRCDPISGHVSLYWYRQALGQGPEFLTYFNYEAQQDKSGLPNDRFSAERPEGSISTLTIQRTEQRDSAMYRCASSLGGGGNTEAFFGQGTRLTVV.

This clone was seen only once. V and J are TRBV4-3 and TRBJ2-6, with TRBD2 as a possible D gene (5 bases). V gave up 4 bases and J gave up 0 bases, with 10 bases separating them. The CDR3 runs 16 residues. Germline-derived CDR1 and CDR2 are LGHNA and YSLEER. Written as DNA, the CDR3 is TGCGCCAGCAGCCGGGAGTTCCACTCTGGGGCCAACGTCCTGACTTTC. Its translation: CASSREFHSGANVLTF.